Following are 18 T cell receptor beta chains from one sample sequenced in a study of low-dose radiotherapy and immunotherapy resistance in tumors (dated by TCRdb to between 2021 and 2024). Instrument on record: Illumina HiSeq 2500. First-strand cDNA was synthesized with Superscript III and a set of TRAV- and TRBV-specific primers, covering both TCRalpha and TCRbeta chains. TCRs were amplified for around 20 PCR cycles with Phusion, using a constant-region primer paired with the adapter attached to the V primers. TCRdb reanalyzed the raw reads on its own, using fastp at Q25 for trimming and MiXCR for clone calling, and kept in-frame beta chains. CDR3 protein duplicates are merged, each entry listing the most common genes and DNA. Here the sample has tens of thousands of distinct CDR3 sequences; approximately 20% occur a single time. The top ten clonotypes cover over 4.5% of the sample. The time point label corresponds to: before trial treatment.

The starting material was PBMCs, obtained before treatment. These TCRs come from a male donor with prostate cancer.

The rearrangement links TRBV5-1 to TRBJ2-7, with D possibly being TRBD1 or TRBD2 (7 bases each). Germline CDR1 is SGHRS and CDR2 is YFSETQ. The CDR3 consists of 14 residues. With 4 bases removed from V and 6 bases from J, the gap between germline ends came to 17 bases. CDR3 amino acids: CASSPDREGGEQYF. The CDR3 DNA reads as TGCGCCAGCAGCCCTGACAGGGAGGGTGGCGAGCAGTACTTC.

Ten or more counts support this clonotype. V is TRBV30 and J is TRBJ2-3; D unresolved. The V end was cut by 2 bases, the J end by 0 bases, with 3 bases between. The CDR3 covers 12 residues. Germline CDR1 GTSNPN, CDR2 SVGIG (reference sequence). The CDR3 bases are TGTGCCTGGAGTCCCAGCACAGATACGCAGTATTTT. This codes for CAWSPSTDTQYF.

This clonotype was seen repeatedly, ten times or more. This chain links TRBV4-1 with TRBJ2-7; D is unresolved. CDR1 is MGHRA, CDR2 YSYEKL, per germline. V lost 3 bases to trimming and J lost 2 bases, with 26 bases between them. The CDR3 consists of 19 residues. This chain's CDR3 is CASSQNFQSGPPTAYEQYF. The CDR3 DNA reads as TGCGCCAGCAGCCAGAACTTTCAATCCGGGCCACCGACCGCCTACGAGCAGTACTTC.

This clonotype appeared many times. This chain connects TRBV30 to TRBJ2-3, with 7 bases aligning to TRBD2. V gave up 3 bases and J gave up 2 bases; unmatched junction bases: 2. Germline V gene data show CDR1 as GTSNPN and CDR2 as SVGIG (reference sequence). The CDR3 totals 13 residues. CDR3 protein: CAWRLAATDTQYF. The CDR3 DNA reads TGTGCCTGGAGGCTAGCGGCCACAGATACGCAGTATTTT.

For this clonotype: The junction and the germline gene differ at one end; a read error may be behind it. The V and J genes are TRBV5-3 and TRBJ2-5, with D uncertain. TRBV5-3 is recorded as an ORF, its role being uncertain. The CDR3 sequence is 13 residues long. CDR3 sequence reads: CASSLEKYETQYF. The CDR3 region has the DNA TGTGCCAGCAGCTTGGAAAAGTACGAGACCCAGTACTTC.

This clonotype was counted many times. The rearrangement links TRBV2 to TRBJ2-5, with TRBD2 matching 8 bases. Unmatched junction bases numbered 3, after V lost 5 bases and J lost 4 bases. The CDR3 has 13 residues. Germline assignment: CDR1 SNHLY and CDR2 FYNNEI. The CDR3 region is CASSRGGRETQYF. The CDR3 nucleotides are TGTGCCAGCAGTCGGGGGGGCCGAGAGACCCAGTACTTC.

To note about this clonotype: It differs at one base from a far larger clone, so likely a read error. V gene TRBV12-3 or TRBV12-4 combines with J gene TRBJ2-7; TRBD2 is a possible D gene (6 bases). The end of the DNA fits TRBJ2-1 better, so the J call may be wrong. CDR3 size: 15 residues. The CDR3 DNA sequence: TGTGCCAGCAGTGATCTAGCGTGGTCCTACAATGAGCAGTTCTTC. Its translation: CASSDLAWSYNEQFF.

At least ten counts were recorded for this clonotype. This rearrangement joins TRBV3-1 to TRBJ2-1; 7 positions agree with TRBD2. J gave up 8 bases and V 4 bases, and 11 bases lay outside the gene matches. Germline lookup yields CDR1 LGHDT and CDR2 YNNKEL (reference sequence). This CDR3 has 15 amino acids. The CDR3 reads CASSRASQLADEQFF. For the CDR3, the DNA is TGTGCCAGCAGCCGCGCCTCCCAGCTAGCGGATGAGCAGTTCTTC.

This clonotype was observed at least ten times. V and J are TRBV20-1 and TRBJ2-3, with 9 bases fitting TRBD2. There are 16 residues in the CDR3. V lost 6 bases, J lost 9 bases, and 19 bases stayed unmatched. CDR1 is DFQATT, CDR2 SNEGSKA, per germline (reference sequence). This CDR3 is CSAPIRASGAPLTQYF. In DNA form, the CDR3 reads TGCAGTGCCCCCATTCGGGCTAGCGGGGCCCCATTGACGCAGTATTTT.

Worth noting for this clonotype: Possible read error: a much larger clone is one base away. Here the CDR3 DNA reads TGTGTCAGCAGCTTAGGGGGGGATGAGACCCAGTACTTC. This translates into CVSSLGGDETQYF. The V call is TRBV7-7, the J call TRBJ2-5; D is perhaps TRBD2 (7 bases). Germline lookup yields CDR1 SSHAT and CDR2 FNYEAQ (reference sequence). CDR3 size: 13 residues.

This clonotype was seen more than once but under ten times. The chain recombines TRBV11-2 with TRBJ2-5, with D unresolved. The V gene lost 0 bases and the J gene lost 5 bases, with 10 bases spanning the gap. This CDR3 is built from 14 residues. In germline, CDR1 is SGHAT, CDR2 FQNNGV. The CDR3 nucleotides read TGTGCCAGCAGCTTAGATCTGAGAACGGAGACCCAGTACTTC. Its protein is CASSLDLRTETQYF.

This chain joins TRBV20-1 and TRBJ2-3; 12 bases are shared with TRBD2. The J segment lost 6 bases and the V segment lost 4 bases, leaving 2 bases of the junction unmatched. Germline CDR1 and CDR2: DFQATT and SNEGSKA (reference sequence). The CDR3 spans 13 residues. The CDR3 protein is CSATLAGGDTQYF. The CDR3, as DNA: TGCAGTGCTACGCTAGCGGGAGGGGATACGCAGTATTTT.

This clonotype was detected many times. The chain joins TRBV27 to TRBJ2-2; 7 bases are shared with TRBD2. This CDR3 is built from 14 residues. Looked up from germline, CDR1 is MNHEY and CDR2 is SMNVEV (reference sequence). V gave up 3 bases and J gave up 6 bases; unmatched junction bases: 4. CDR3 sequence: CASSFRGRAGELFF. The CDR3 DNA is TGTGCCAGCAGTTTCCGGGGGAGGGCCGGGGAGCTGTTTTTT.

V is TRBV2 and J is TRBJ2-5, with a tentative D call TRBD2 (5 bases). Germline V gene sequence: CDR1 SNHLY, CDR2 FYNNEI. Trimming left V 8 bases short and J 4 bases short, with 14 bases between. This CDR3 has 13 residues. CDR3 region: CASVGGGRETQYF. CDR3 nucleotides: TGTGCCAGCGTTGGAGGCGGGCGAGAGACCCAGTACTTC.

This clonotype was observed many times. CDR3 sequence reads: CASSLGLAGGEQFF. The DNA of the CDR3 is TGTGCCAGCAGCCTGGGGCTAGCGGGAGGAGAGCAGTTCTTC. V gene TRBV7-2 combines with J gene TRBJ2-1; 11 nucleotides align to TRBD2. V gave up 5 bases and J gave up 10 bases; unmatched junction bases: 7. Germline V lookup: CDR1 SGHTA, CDR2 FQGNSA. The CDR3 consists of 14 residues. The variable domain in full, completed from reference TRBV7-2 and TRBJ2-1, reads GAGVSQSPSNKVTEKGKDVELRCDPISGHTALYWYRQSLGQGLEFLIYFQGNSAPDKSGLPSDRFSAERTGGSVSTLTIQRTQQEDSAVYLCASSLGLAGGEQFFGPGTRLTVL.

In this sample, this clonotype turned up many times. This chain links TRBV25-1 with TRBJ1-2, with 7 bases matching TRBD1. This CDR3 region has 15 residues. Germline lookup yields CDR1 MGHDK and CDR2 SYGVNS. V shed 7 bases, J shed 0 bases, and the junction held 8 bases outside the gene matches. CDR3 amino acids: CASTATGTANYGYTF. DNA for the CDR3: TGTGCCAGCACTGCGACCGGGACAGCTAACTATGGCTACACCTTC.

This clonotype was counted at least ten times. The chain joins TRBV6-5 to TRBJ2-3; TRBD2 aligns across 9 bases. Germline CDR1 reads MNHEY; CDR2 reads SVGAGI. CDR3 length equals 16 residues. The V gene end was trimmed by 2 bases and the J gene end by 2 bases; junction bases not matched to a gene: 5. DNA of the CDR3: TGTGCCAGCAGTTACAGGGCGGGGGGGCCCACAGATACGCAGTATTTT. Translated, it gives CASSYRAGGPTDTQYF.

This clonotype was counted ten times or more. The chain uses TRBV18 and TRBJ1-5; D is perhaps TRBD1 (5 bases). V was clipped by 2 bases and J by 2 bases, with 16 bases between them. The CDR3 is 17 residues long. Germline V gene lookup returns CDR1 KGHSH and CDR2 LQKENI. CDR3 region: CASSPGGGSRGNQPQHF. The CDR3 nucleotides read TGTGCCAGCTCACCAGGGGGAGGGAGTAGGGGCAATCAGCCCCAGCATTTT.